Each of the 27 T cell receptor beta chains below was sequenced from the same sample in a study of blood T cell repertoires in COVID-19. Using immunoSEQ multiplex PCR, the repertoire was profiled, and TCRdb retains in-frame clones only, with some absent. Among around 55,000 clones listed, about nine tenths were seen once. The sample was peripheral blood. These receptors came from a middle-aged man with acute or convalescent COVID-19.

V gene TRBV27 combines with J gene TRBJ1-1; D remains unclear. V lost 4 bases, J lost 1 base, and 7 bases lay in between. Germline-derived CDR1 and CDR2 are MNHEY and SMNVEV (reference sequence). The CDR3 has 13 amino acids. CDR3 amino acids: CASSYIRNTEAFF. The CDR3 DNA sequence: TGTGCCAGCAGTTACATCCGGAACACTGAAGCTTTCTTT.

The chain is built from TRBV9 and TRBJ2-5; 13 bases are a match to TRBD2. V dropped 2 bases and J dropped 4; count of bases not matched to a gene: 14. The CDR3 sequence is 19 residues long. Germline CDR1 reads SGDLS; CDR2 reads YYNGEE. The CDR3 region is CASSVPPGLAGRGVETQYF. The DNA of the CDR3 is TGTGCCAGCAGCGTTCCCCCGGGACTAGCGGGGAGAGGGGTAGAGACCCAGTACTTC. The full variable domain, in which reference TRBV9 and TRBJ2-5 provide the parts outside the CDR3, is DSGVTQTPKHLITATGQRVTLRCSPRSGDLSVYWYQQSLDQGLQFLIQYYNGEERAKGNILERFSAQQFPDLHSELNLSSLELGDSALYFCASSVPPGLAGRGVETQYFGPGTRLLVL.

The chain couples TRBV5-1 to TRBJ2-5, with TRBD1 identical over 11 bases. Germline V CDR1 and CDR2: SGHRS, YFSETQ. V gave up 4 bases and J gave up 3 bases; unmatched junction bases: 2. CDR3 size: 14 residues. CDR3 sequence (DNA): TGCGCCAGCAGCCTGGGACAGGGGGAAGAGACCCAGTACTTC. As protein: CASSLGQGEETQYF.

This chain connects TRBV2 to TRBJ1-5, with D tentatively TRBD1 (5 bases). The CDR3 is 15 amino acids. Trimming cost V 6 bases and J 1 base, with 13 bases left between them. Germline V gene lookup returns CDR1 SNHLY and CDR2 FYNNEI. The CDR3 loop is CASSWGGASNQPQHF. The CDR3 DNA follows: TGTGCCAGCAGCTGGGGAGGGGCGAGCAATCAGCCCCAGCATTTT.

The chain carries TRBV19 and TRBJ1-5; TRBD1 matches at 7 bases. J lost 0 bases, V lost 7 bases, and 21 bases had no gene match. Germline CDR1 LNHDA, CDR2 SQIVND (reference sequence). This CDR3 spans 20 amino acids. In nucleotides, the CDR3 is TGTGCCAGTACCTCCGCCCCCCGACAGGGTGGGAGCTATAGCAATCAGCCCCAGCATTTT. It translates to CASTSAPRQGGSYSNQPQHF.

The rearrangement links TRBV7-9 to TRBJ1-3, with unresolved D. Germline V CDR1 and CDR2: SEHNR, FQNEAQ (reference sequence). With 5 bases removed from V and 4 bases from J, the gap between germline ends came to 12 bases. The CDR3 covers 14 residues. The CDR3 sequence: CASSPWRGGNTIYF. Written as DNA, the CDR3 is TGTGCCAGCAGCCCCTGGCGGGGAGGAAACACCATATATTTT.

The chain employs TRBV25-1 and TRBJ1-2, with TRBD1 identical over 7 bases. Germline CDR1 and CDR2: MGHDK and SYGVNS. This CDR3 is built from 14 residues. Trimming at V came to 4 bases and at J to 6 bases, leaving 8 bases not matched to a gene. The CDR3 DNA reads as TGTGCCAGCAGTGTCTCCCCCGGGACAGATGGCTACACCTTC. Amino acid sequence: CASSVSPGTDGYTF.

The CDR3 DNA reads TGTGCCAGCAGCTTAGCAACTAGCGGGAGACACAATGAGCAGTTCTTC. Translation gives CASSLATSGRHNEQFF. The chain couples TRBV7-9 to TRBJ2-1; 11 bases agree with TRBD2. V lost 0 bases and J lost 5; bases outside the gene matches: 3. CDR3 length equals 16 residues. Looked up from germline, CDR1 is SEHNR and CDR2 is FQNEAQ (reference sequence).

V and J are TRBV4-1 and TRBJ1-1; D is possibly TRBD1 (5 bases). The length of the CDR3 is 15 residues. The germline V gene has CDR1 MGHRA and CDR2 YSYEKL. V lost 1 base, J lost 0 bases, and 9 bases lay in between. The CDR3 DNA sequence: TGCGCCAGCAGCCAAGGGGGGGGTATGAACACTGAAGCTTTCTTT. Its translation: CASSQGGGMNTEAFF.

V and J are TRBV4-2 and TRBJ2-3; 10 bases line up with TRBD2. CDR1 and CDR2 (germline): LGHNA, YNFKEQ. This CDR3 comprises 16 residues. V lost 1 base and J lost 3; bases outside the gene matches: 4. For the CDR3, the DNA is TGTGCCAGCAGCCAAGCCCTAGCGGGAGCGACAGATACGCAGTATTTT. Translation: CASSQALAGATDTQYF.

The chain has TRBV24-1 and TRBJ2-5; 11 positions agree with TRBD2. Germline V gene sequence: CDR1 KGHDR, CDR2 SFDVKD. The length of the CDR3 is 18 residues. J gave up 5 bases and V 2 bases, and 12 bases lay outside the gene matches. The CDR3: CATSDSPGSGRAFETQYF. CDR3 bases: TGTGCCACCAGTGATTCCCCGGGTAGCGGGAGGGCCTTTGAGACCCAGTACTTC.

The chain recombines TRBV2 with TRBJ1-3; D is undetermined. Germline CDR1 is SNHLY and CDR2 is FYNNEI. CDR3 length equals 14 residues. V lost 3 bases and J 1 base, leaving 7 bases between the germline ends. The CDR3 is CASSEGRSGNTIYF. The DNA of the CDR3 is TGTGCCAGCAGTGAGGGCAGGTCTGGAAACACCATATATTTT. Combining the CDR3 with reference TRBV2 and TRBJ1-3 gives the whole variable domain EPEVTQTPSHQVTQMGQEVILRCVPISNHLYFYWYRQILGQKVEFLVSFYNNEISEKSEIFDDQFSVERPDGSNFTLKIRSTKLEDSAMYFCASSEGRSGNTIYFGEGSWLTVV.

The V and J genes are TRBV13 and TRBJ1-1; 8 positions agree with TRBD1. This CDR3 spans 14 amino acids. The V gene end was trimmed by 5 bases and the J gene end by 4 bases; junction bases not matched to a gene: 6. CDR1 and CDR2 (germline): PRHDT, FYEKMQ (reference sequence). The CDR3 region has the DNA TGTGCCAGCAGCCAAGGACAGGGCTTCACTGAAGCTTTCTTT. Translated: CASSQGQGFTEAFF.

As DNA, the CDR3 is TGTGCCATCAGGGACACTAGCGTCGCTAGCACAGATACGCAGTATTTT. Translated, it gives CAIRDTSVASTDTQYF. J is TRBJ2-3 and V is TRBV10-3; 7 bases map to TRBD2. The V and J ends lost 6 bases and 0 bases, in that order; junction bases with no gene match: 9. CDR1 ENHRY and CDR2 SYGVKD come from the germline V gene. This CDR3 is built from 16 residues.

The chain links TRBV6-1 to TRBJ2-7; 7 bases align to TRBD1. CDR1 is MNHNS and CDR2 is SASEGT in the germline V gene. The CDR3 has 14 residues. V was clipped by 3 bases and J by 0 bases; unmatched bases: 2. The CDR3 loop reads CASSDRDSSYEQYF. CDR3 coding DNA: TGTGCCAGCAGTGACCGGGACAGCTCCTACGAGCAGTACTTC.

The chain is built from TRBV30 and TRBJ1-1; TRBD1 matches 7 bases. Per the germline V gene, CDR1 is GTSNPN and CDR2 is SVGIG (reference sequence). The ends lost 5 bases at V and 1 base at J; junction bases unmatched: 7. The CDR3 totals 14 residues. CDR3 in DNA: TGTGCCTGGCAGGGACAGCCACCGAACACTGAAGCTTTCTTT. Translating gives CAWQGQPPNTEAFF.

CDR3 amino acids: CAIRVAGQAETQYF. The CDR3 nucleotides are TGTGCCATCAGGGTAGCGGGCCAGGCAGAGACCCAGTACTTC. The chain uses TRBV10-3 and TRBJ2-5; 7 positions match TRBD2. The CDR3 has 14 amino acids. Trimming at V came to 6 bases and at J to 4 bases, leaving 8 bases not matched to a gene. Germline V gene data show CDR1 as ENHRY and CDR2 as SYGVKD.

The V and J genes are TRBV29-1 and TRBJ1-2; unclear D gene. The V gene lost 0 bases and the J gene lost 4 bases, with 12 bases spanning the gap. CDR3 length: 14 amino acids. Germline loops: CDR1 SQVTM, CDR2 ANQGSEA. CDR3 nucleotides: TGCAGCGTTGAAGAGGGAGAGGGATTCTATGGCTACACCTTC. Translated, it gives CSVEEGEGFYGYTF.

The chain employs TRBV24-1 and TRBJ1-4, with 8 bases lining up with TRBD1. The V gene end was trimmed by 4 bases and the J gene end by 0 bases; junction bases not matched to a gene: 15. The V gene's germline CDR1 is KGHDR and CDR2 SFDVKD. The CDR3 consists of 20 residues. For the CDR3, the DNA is TGTGCCACCAGTGACCTAGCCCCAGGGGGCCTACTGGCAACTAATGAAAAACTGTTTTTT. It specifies CATSDLAPGGLLATNEKLFF.

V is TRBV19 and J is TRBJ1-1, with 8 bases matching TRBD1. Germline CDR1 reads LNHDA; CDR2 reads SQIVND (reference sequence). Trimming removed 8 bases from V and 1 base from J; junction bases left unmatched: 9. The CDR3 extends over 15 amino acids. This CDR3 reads CASSDRGGRNTEAFF. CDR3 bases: TGTGCCAGTTCAGACAGGGGTGGTCGGAACACTGAAGCTTTCTTT.

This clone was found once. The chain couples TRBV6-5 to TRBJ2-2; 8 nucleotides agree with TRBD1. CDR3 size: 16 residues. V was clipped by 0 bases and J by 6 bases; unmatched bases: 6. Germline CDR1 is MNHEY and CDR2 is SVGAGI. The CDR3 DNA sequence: TGTGCCAGCAGTTACTCTCGGGGACAGGCGCCCGGGGAGCTGTTTTTT. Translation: CASSYSRGQAPGELFF.

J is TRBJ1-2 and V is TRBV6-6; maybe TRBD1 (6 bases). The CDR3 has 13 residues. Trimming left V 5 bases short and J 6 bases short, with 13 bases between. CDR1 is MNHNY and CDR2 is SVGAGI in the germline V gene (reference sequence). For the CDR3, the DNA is TGTGCCAGCAGTGACGAGGGGGGGGATGGCTACACCTTC. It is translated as CASSDEGGDGYTF.

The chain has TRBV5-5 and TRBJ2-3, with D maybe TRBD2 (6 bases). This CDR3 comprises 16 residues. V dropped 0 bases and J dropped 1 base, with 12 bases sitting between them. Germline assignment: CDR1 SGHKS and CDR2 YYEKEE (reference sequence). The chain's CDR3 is CASSLASSAGTDTQYF. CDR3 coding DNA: TGTGCCAGCAGCTTGGCTTCTAGCGCGGGCACAGATACGCAGTATTTT.

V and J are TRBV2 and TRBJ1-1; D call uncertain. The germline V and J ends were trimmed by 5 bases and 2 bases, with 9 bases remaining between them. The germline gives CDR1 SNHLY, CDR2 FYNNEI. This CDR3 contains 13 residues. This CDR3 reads CASSSRGNTEAFF. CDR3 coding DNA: TGTGCCAGCAGTAGCCGGGGTAACACTGAAGCTTTCTTT.

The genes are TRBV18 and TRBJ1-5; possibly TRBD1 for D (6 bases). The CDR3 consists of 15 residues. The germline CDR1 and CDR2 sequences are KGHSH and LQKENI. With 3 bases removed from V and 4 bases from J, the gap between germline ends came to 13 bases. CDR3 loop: CASSPSTGRNQPQHF. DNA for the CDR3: TGTGCCAGCTCACCCTCAACAGGGAGAAATCAGCCCCAGCATTTT.

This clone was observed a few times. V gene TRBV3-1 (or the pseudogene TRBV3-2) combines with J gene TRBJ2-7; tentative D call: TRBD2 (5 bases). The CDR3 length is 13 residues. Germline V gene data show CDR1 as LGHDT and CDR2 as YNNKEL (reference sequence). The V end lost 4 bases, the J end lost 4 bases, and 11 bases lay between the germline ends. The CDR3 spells CASSRNGKYEQYF. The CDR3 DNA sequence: TGTGCCAGCAGCCGAAACGGGAAGTACGAGCAGTACTTC.

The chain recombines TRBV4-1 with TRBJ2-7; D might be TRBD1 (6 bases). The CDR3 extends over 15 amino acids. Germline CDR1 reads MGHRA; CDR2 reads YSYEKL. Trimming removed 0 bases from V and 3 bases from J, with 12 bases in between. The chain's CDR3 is CASSQDQQGIYEQYF. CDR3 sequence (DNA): TGCGCCAGCAGCCAAGATCAACAGGGAATCTACGAGCAGTACTTC.